The 24 T cell receptor beta chains listed next were all sequenced from one sample in a study of naive and memory T cell subsets. Two oligonucleotides, mixed equimolar, formed the beta constant-region primer covering TRBC1 and TRBC2. Nested alpha and beta constant-region primers with the SP2 primer drove four PCR rounds on ligated cDNA. TCRdb independently ran MiXCR on the UMI-ligation and nested PCR reads; one entry per CDR3 protein. The sample gives roughly 130,000 distinct CDR3 sequences, 36% of which show up once; more than 0.8% is in the top ten. Sequencing input: central memory CD4+ T cells from blood. The receptors here all came from a human donor in good health.

In its sample, this clonotype was seen a few times. The chain joins TRBV5-1 to TRBJ2-7, with unresolved D. V was cut by 0 bases and J by 3 bases, with 7 bases left in between. The CDR3 covers 13 residues. Germline-derived CDR1 and CDR2 are SGHRS and YFSETQ. CDR3 DNA sequence: TGCGCCAGCAGCTTGGAGGCTTACTACGAGCAGTACTTC. Translated, it gives CASSLEAYYEQYF.

This chain uses TRBV4-1 with TRBJ2-3; the D gene is possibly TRBD1 (5 bases). This CDR3 has 15 amino acids. Trimming removed 4 bases from V and 6 bases from J, with 17 bases in between. CDR1 MGHRA and CDR2 YSYEKL come from the germline V gene. The CDR3 spells CASSLRAGNDDTQYF. The CDR3 nucleotides read TGCGCCAGCAGCCTCAGGGCAGGGAACGACGATACGCAGTATTTT.

This clonotype was observed a handful of times. The CDR3 DNA reads TGTGCCATCAGACGGACAGATTCGGATGAGCAGTTCTTC. It is translated as CAIRRTDSDEQFF. This chain uses TRBV10-3 with TRBJ2-1; tentatively, D is TRBD1 (6 bases). V gave up 6 bases and J gave up 8 bases, with 14 bases separating them. This CDR3 comprises 13 residues. The germline CDR1 and CDR2 sequences are ENHRY and SYGVKD.

The chain carries TRBV7-9 and TRBJ2-5; D unresolved. V gave up 0 bases and J gave up 4 bases, with 12 bases separating them. CDR1 is SEHNR, CDR2 FQNEAQ, per germline (reference sequence). This CDR3 is built from 15 residues. DNA of the CDR3: TGTGCCAGCAGCTTAGCGAAATGGGGTAGAGAGACCCAGTACTTC. The encoded protein is CASSLAKWGRETQYF.

This rearrangement joins TRBV12-3 or TRBV12-4 to TRBJ2-1, with unresolved D. The CDR3 is 15 amino acids. The ends were cut back, 1 base at V and 7 bases at J, with 14 bases in the middle. In DNA form, the CDR3 reads TGTGCCAGCAGTTTAGGGATTGTTAGTACGAATGAGCAGTTCTTC. Translation: CASSLGIVSTNEQFF.

This clonotype appeared many times. V and J are TRBV29-1 and TRBJ1-5, with D hard to call. Trimming took 4 bases from V and 1 from J, leaving 8 bases between them. Germline CDR1 SQVTM, CDR2 ANQGSEA. CDR3 size: 13 residues. As DNA, the CDR3 is TGCAGCGTTGTAATCGCAAGCAATCAGCCCCAGCATTTT. Protein product: CSVVIASNQPQHF.

This clonotype was seen many times. The chain carries TRBV5-1 and TRBJ2-1, with 8 bases lining up with TRBD1. Losses at the gene ends were 7 bases for V and 8 bases for J; bases not matched to a gene: 8. Germline V lookup: CDR1 SGHRS, CDR2 YFSETQ. The CDR3 runs to 13 residues. This chain's CDR3 is CASYTDRADEQFF. CDR3 DNA: TGCGCCAGCTACACGGACAGGGCCGATGAGCAGTTCTTC.

The chain is built from TRBV30 and TRBJ2-7; the D gene is possibly TRBD2 (6 bases). The CDR3 loop spans 14 amino acids. The germline gives CDR1 GTSNPN, CDR2 SVGIG (reference sequence). The germline V and J ends were trimmed by 0 bases and 3 bases, with 12 bases remaining between them. The CDR3 DNA is TGTGCCTGGAGTGTAGGTAGCGGTAGCTACGAGCAGTACTTC. It yields the protein CAWSVGSGSYEQYF. Drawing the rest from reference TRBV30 and TRBJ2-7, the complete variable domain is SQTIHQWPATLVQPVGSPLSLECTVEGTSNPNLYWYRQAAGRGLQLLFYSVGIGQISSEVPQNLSASRPQDRQFILSSKKLLLSDSGFYLCAWSVGSGSYEQYFGPGTRLTVT.

The V and J genes are TRBV20-1 and TRBJ1-1; weak D call: TRBD1 (5 bases). V was clipped by 6 bases and J by 5 bases, with 16 bases between them. The CDR3 totals 13 residues. Per germline, CDR1 DFQATT and CDR2 SNEGSKA (reference sequence). CDR3 sequence (DNA): TGCAGTGCCCTGGGAGGGGTCGGGACTGAAGCTTTCTTT. It encodes CSALGGVGTEAFF.

This clonotype was recorded a few times. The chain carries TRBV7-6 and TRBJ2-1; 12 nucleotides match TRBD2. This CDR3 comprises 14 residues. The V segment lost 1 base and the J segment 9 bases; nucleotides outside the gene matches: 1. Germline CDR1 reads SGHVS; CDR2 reads FNYEAQ. The CDR3 region has the DNA TGTGCCAGCAGCTTAGTACTAGCGGGAGGTGAGCAGTTCTTC. It translates to CASSLVLAGGEQFF.

The V gene is TRBV7-9, the J gene TRBJ1-2, with a possible D match to TRBD1 (5 bases). CDR1 is SEHNR and CDR2 is FQNEAQ in the germline V gene (reference sequence). This CDR3 has 15 residues. V lost 3 bases to trimming and J lost 4 bases, with 15 bases between them. CDR3 sequence (DNA): TGTGCCAGCAGCTTGCTGGGGCAGGGCGGCTATGGCTACACCTTC. Protein product: CASSLLGQGGYGYTF.

DNA for the CDR3: TGCAGTGCTAAGACAGGGGGCGTGGAGACCCAGTACTTC. It codes for CSAKTGGVETQYF. The V and J genes are TRBV20-1 and TRBJ2-5, with TRBD1 matching over 10 bases. CDR3 length equals 13 residues. Germline V CDR1 and CDR2: DFQATT, SNEGSKA (reference sequence). V shed 4 bases, J shed 5 bases, and the junction held 4 bases outside the gene matches.

The J gene is TRBJ1-5, the V gene TRBV24-1; 7 bases are a match to TRBD1. The J segment lost 2 bases and the V segment lost 5 bases, leaving 2 bases of the junction unmatched. Germline V gene data show CDR1 as KGHDR and CDR2 as SFDVKD. The CDR3 extends over 14 amino acids. The CDR3 DNA is TGTGCCACCAGTGCGGGGACAGGCAATCAGCCCCAGCATTTT. Protein product: CATSAGTGNQPQHF.

The rearrangement uses TRBV28 and TRBJ2-1; TRBD2 aligns across 7 bases. J gave up 9 bases and V 2 bases, and 7 bases lay outside the gene matches. The V gene's germline CDR1 is MDHEN and CDR2 SYDVKM. The CDR3 has 14 amino acids. The chain's CDR3 is CASSLAGAPAEQFF. CDR3 DNA: TGTGCCAGCAGTTTAGCGGGAGCCCCCGCTGAGCAGTTCTTC.

V gene TRBV11-2 combines with J gene TRBJ2-1, with 9 bases aligning to TRBD2. The CDR3 loop spans 20 amino acids. Germline V lookup: CDR1 SGHAT, CDR2 FQNNGV. Unmatched junction bases numbered 17, after V lost 5 bases and J lost 0 bases. CDR3 region: CASSQRRRIAGAISYNEQFF. CDR3 coding DNA: TGTGCCAGCAGCCAACGCAGGAGGATAGCGGGAGCGATCTCCTACAATGAGCAGTTCTTC. Full variable domain (missing parts from reference TRBV11-2 and TRBJ2-1): EAGVAQSPRYKIIEKRQSVAFWCNPISGHATLYWYQQILGQGPKLLIQFQNNGVVDDSQLPKDRFSAERLKGVDSTLKIQPAKLEDSAVYLCASSQRRRIAGAISYNEQFFGPGTRLTVL.

This clonotype came up a few times. The chain combines TRBV23-1 with TRBJ2-7; TRBD1 aligns across 7 bases. TRBV23-1 is noted as an ORF with a role that remains uncertain. J lost 2 bases, V lost 3 bases, and 7 bases had no gene match. The CDR3 extends over 15 amino acids. The CDR3 DNA is TGCGCCAGCAGTCAGTACGACAGGGACCCCTACGAGCAGTACTTC. Amino acids: CASSQYDRDPYEQYF.

In its sample, this clonotype was seen a few times. The V gene is TRBV30, the J gene TRBJ2-2, with 9 nucleotides matching TRBD1. CDR3 length: 17 residues. V lost 5 bases to trimming and J lost 7 bases; unmatched junction nucleotides: 17. Germline-derived CDR1 and CDR2 are GTSNPN and SVGIG (reference sequence). CDR3 nucleotides: TGTGCCTGGCTTCCCCGCTTAAGGGACAGGGAAGGCGGGGAGCTGTTTTTT. It yields the protein CAWLPRLRDREGGELFF.

Judged by abundance, this clonotype is medium-sized. V is TRBV6-5 and J is TRBJ2-1; no reliable D call. This CDR3 spans 11 amino acids. Germline V gene sequence: CDR1 MNHEY, CDR2 SVGAGI. V was clipped by 10 bases and J by 4 bases, with 8 bases between them. CDR3 bases: TGTGCCACCCGGACGTACAATGAGCAGTTCTTC. Amino acids: CATRTYNEQFF.

The chain recombines TRBV6-6 with TRBJ1-4; D not certain. CDR3 length: 13 residues. The germline CDR1 and CDR2 sequences are MNHNY and SVGAGI (reference sequence). V lost 6 bases, J lost 8 bases, and 13 bases lay in between. CDR3 amino acids: CASSLGLGEKLFF. CDR3 sequence (DNA): TGTGCCAGCAGCCTAGGATTAGGGGAAAAACTGTTTTTT.

This chain connects TRBV5-1 to TRBJ1-1; tentatively, D is TRBD1 (6 bases). The CDR3 is 16 amino acids. CDR1 and CDR2 (germline): SGHRS, YFSETQ. The V end was cut by 2 bases, the J end by 1 base, with 15 bases between. The CDR3 loop is CASSLGQLTQNTEAFF. CDR3 coding DNA: TGCGCCAGCAGCTTAGGACAGTTAACTCAGAACACTGAAGCTTTCTTT.

A few counts support this clonotype. The chain recombines TRBV7-2 with TRBJ1-4; D may be TRBD1 (5 bases). Trimming shortened V by 6 bases and J by 4 bases, and 15 bases separated the two germline ends. Germline-derived CDR1 and CDR2 are SGHTA and FQGNSA. This CDR3 is 15 amino acids long. The CDR3 nucleotides are TGTGCCAGCAGAGGGACTACGGGGATTAATGAAAAACTGTTTTTT. Protein: CASRGTTGINEKLFF.

The CDR3 DNA is TGCGCCAGCAGCCAAGACTTGCTAAGTAGCGAGCAGTACTTC. The encoded protein is CASSQDLLSSEQYF. The chain uses TRBV4-1 and TRBJ2-7; D gene unclear. The CDR3 sequence is 14 residues long. Germline CDR1 and CDR2: MGHRA and YSYEKL. The V end was cut by 0 bases, the J end by 6 bases, with 12 bases between.

V is TRBV28 and J is TRBJ2-1; 10 bases are a match to TRBD2. This CDR3 is built from 15 residues. The germline V gene has CDR1 MDHEN and CDR2 SYDVKM. The trim removed 6 bases at V and 9 bases at J, leaving 11 bases unmatched. The CDR3 is CASSGGGLAEGEQFF. DNA for the CDR3: TGTGCCAGCAGCGGGGGAGGACTAGCGGAAGGTGAGCAGTTCTTC.

The chain links TRBV11-2 to TRBJ2-2, with TRBD2 as a possible D gene (5 bases). The CDR3 loop spans 12 amino acids. Germline assignment: CDR1 SGHAT and CDR2 FQNNGV. Between the trimmed V and J ends, which lost 11 bases and 7 bases, there was a span of 14 bases. CDR3 in DNA: TGTGCCGGTAGAAACCGGGGCGGGGAGCTGTTTTTT. Its translation: CAGRNRGGELFF.